The clone carrying this T cell receptor (beta chain) was seen repeatedly, ten times or more. No antigen is known for it. This sample is part of a study of T cells after yellow fever vaccination. Study context: Fractions low in cell number were prepared with SMART-Seq v4 Ultra Low Input.

Universal primer sites and UMIs were introduced during 5'RACE template-switching synthesis of TCR cDNA. Each CDR3 protein is one row after TCRdb ran MiXCR on the 5' RACE reads. This table holds roughly 250,000 distinct CDR3 sequences, 10% to 15% found once. General study results and limits: Faster peaking, at day 5 versus 15, marked a secondary response that was weaker.

V lost 1 base to trimming and J lost 8 bases; unmatched junction nucleotides: 7. The CDR3 has 14 residues. Germline loops: CDR1 DFQATT, CDR2 SNEGSKA (reference sequence). The sequenced sample was CD4+ T cells sorted from PBMCs, obtained 45 days after the yellow fever booster vaccination. This chain links TRBV20-1 with TRBJ2-1; TRBD2 aligns across 8 bases. The source is a man younger than 45 who received the YFV17D yellow fever vaccine. The CDR3 DNA is TGCAGTGCTAGAGGAGCGGGAGCAAACGATGAGCAGTTCTTC. Its translation: CSARGAGANDEQFF.